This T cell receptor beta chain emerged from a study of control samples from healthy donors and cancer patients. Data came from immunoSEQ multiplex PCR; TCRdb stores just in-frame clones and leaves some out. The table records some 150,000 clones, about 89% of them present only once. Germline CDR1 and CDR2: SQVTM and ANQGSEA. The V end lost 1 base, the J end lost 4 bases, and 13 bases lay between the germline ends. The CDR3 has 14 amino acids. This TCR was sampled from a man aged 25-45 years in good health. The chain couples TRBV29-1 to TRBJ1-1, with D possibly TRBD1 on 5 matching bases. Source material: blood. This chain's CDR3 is CSVEGVRGGTEAFF. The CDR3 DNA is TGCAGCGTTGAAGGGGTGAGGGGAGGCACTGAAGCTTTCTTT.